This T cell receptor (beta chain) comes out of a study of blood T cell repertoires in COVID-19. Original processing notes: Counts of nucleated cells, estimated from reference gene primer amplification, were obtained. The data were produced by immunoSEQ multiplex PCR, yet TCRdb's version contains in-frame clones alone and is incomplete. V and J calls and clone size are those listed in that table; D and trimming were worked out from the DNA. This sample has about 240,000 clones, with 82% found just once. Enrolment of Seattle patients took place during active infection, and they were followed longitudinally. Germline CDR1 LNHDA, CDR2 SQIVND (reference sequence). Trimming stripped 6 bases from V and 7 bases from J, with 16 bases between. The CDR3 length is 13 residues.

Sequencing input: peripheral blood. The TCR originated in a woman of 80 years or more with COVID-19, enrolled during active disease. The chain has TRBV19 and TRBJ2-7; possibly TRBD2 for D (6 bases). The CDR3 loop reads CASRPPAGPEQYF. The DNA for the CDR3 is TGTGCCAGTAGGCCCCCCGCGGGACCGGAGCAGTACTTC.